This T cell receptor (beta chain) appears in the sequencing data of a study of cytomegalovirus exposure and HLA in healthy donors. On this clone itself: Its antigen is as yet unknown.

PCR employed 60 Vbeta and 13 Jbeta primers. The table came from immunoSEQ multiplex PCR; TCRdb's copy has only in-frame clones and leaves some out. The sample consists of roughly 120,000 clones, about 60% of them appearing once. Regarding the study as a whole: Cytomegalovirus-associated TCR beta chains were listed, numbering 150 to 200. Later analysis suggested most CMV-associated TCR beta chains were HLA-restricted. From TCR beta sequences, most subjects' HLA-A and HLA-B alleles were reportedly predicted accurately. Association of a missense DCLRE1C variant with TCR beta V- and J-gene trimming was reported in a later analysis.

The TCR was taken from a woman under 40 in good health and CMV-seronegative. Sequencing was done on a sample of PBMCs.

The CDR3 bases are TGTGCCAGCAGTTCATTAACCGGGACAGGTGAATTACCTGGCGGCGAGCAGTACTTC. It translates to CASSSLTGTGELPGGEQYF. The chain links TRBV27 to TRBJ2-7, with 8 bases aligning to TRBD1. The V and J ends lost 4 bases and 6 bases, in that order; junction bases with no gene match: 23. This CDR3 has 19 residues. Germline V gene data show CDR1 as MNHEY and CDR2 as SMNVEV (reference sequence).